A selection of T cell receptor beta chains follows, all from one sample in a study of blood T cell repertoires in COVID-19. Using immunoSEQ multiplex PCR, the repertoire was profiled, and TCRdb retains in-frame clones only, with some absent. The table shows nearly 350,000 clones, with 87% occurring only once. The sequenced material came from PBMCs or T cells enriched from blood (not recorded which). The source is a woman aged 25 to 45 who had recovered from COVID-19. Both conserved end residues are part of each CDR3. The D gene is left open where the match is weak. Where a row states a size, it is once, few, many or the class of an expanded clone; other rows omit it.

abundance	v_gene	d_gene	j_gene	CDR3aa	CDR3nt
NA	TRBV7-2	TRBD2	TRBJ2-3	CASSLAWAGGTDTQYF	TGTGCCAGCAGCTTAGCCTGGGCGGGGGGGACAGATACGCAGTATTTT
few	TRBV16	TRBD1	TRBJ1-1	CASSQRQGSTEAFF	TGTGCCAGCAGCCAGAGACAGGGAAGCACTGAAGCTTTCTTT
NA	TRBV4-1	TRBD2	TRBJ2-3	CASSQDASGGTDTQYF	TGCGCCAGCAGCCAAGATGCTAGCGGGGGCACAGATACGCAGTATTTT
NA	TRBV18	TRBD1	TRBJ1-1	CASSGSGTANTEAFF	TGTGCCAGCTCAGGGTCCGGGACAGCAAACACTGAAGCTTTCTTT
NA	TRBV11-2	TRBD1	TRBJ2-7	CASSENTGQPYEQYF	TGTGCCAGCAGCGAAAATACGGGACAGCCCTACGAGCAGTACTTC
NA	TRBV9	TRBD2	TRBJ2-7	CASSLTSGGLYEQYF	TGTGCCAGCAGCCTGACTAGCGGGGGGCTCTACGAGCAGTACTTC
NA	TRBV3-1/TRBV3-2	TRBD1	TRBJ1-6	CASRWTGGRNSPLHF	TGTGCCAGCAGGTGGACAGGCGGCCGGAATTCACCCCTCCACTTT
NA	TRBV2	TRBD1	TRBJ1-2	CASRAGTGILYGYTF	TGTGCCAGCAGGGCCGGGACAGGGATTCTCTATGGCTACACCTTC
NA	TRBV3-1/TRBV3-2	TRBD1	TRBJ1-2	CASSPPGTGYGYTF	TGTGCCAGCAGCCCCCCCGGGACAGGTTATGGCTACACCTTC
NA	TRBV28	NA	TRBJ1-4	CASSLWAGSEKLFF	TGTGCCAGCAGTTTATGGGCAGGTAGTGAAAAACTGTTTTTT
NA	TRBV2	TRBD1	TRBJ2-4	CASRAQGLEAKNIQYF	TGTGCCAGCAGGGCACAGGGGTTGGAAGCCAAAAACATTCAGTACTTC
NA	TRBV7-9	TRBD1	TRBJ1-4	CASSDQQGANEKLFF	TGTGCCAGCAGCGATCAACAGGGGGCGAATGAAAAACTGTTTTTT
NA	TRBV28	NA	TRBJ1-1	CASSRRQARYEAFF	TGTGCCAGCAGTCGTCGACAGGCGCGATATGAAGCTTTCTTT
NA	TRBV28	NA	TRBJ1-2	CASSLLTANYGYTF	TGTGCCAGCAGTTTATTGACAGCCAACTATGGCTACACCTTC
NA	TRBV3-1/TRBV3-2	TRBD1	TRBJ2-7	CASSRGQGGNEQYF	TGTGCCAGCAGCCGCGGACAGGGGGGCAACGAGCAGTACTTC
NA	TRBV29-1	NA	TRBJ1-2	CSADRRAGEGYTF	TGCAGCGCCGACCGGAGAGCGGGGGAAGGCTACACCTTC
few	TRBV7-2	TRBD1	TRBJ2-7	CASSSRGQGVEYF	TGTGCCAGCAGCTCGAGGGGACAGGGAGTCGAGTACTTC
NA	TRBV2	TRBD2	TRBJ2-1	CASSAKRGGYNEQFF	TGTGCCAGCAGTGCTAAGCGGGGTGGCTACAATGAGCAGTTCTTC
NA	TRBV5-1	NA	TRBJ2-3	CASSSYPGQPDTQYF	TGCGCCAGCAGCTCCTACCCCGGACAGCCAGATACGCAGTATTTT
NA	TRBV4-2	TRBD1	TRBJ1-2	CASSQEDRGYGYTF	TGTGCCAGCAGCCAAGAGGACAGGGGCTATGGCTACACCTTC
NA	TRBV19	TRBD2	TRBJ2-7	CASSMVLADYEQYF	TGTGCCAGTAGTATGGTACTAGCGGACTACGAGCAGTACTTC
NA	TRBV27	NA	TRBJ2-7	CASSRPGGEQYF	TGTGCCAGCAGCCGGCCGGGTGGCGAGCAGTACTTC
NA	TRBV29-1	NA	TRBJ2-2	CSVEDQGGTGELFF	TGCAGCGTTGAAGATCAGGGGGGCACCGGGGAGCTGTTTTTT
NA	TRBV5-4	NA	TRBJ1-4	CASSLSGVDEKLFF	TGTGCCAGCAGCTTGTCAGGGGTGGACGAAAAACTGTTTTTT
NA	TRBV4-1	NA	TRBJ1-2	CASSGQRHYGYTF	TGCGCCAGCAGCGGACAGAGACACTATGGCTACACCTTC
NA	TRBV3-1/TRBV3-2	NA	TRBJ1-1	CASSREGGGTEAFF	TGTGCCAGCAGCCGAGAAGGGGGTGGCACTGAAGCTTTCTTT
NA	TRBV30	TRBD1	TRBJ1-1	CASTTRTGEYTEAFF	TGTGCCTCGACTACTCGGACAGGGGAATATACTGAAGCTTTCTTT
NA	TRBV11-2	TRBD1	TRBJ1-1	CASSLLAGGNTEAFF	TGTGCCAGCAGCTTACTAGCAGGGGGGAACACTGAAGCTTTCTTT
NA	TRBV7-2	NA	TRBJ1-2	CASSLGPSEVINGYTF	TGTGCCAGCAGCTTAGGGCCTTCGGAGGTAATAAACGGCTACACCTTC
NA	TRBV7-2	NA	TRBJ2-3	CASSPGILRDGDTQYF	TGTGCCAGCAGCCCCGGTATATTGAGGGATGGAGATACGCAGTATTTT
NA	TRBV29-1	NA	TRBJ2-3	CSVSGGTDTQYF	TGCAGCGTTAGCGGAGGGACAGATACGCAGTATTTT
NA	TRBV6-5	NA	TRBJ1-1	CASSYEGNTEAFF	TGTGCCAGCAGTTACGAGGGTAACACTGAAGCTTTCTTT
NA	TRBV6-1	NA	TRBJ2-7	CASSDGGSYEQYF	TGTGCCAGCAGTGACGGGGGTTCCTACGAGCAGTACTTC
NA	TRBV5-1	NA	TRBJ2-2	CASSLVPTETGELFF	TGCGCCAGCAGCTTGGTTCCGACGGAGACCGGGGAGCTGTTTTTT
NA	TRBV28	NA	TRBJ1-6	CASRRPGLNSPLHF	TGTGCCAGCAGGCGACCGGGACTGAATTCACCCCTCCACTTT
NA	TRBV5-4	TRBD1	TRBJ2-2	CASSLGGTATGELFF	TGTGCCAGCAGCTTGGGTGGGACAGCGACCGGGGAGCTGTTTTTT
NA	TRBV5-1	NA	TRBJ1-1	CASSGGRLSNTEAFF	TGCGCCAGCAGCGGCGGGAGGCTAAGTAACACTGAAGCTTTCTTT
few	TRBV15	NA	TRBJ1-4	CATSREANWGSANEKLFF	TGTGCCACCAGCAGAGAAGCTAATTGGGGCAGCGCAAATGAAAAACTGTTTTTT
NA	TRBV19	TRBD2	TRBJ2-5	CASSPLAGGQETQYF	TGTGCCAGTAGTCCTCTAGCGGGGGGACAAGAGACCCAGTACTTC
NA	TRBV6-5	TRBD1	TRBJ1-6	CASRTGTANNSPLHF	TGTGCCAGCAGGACCGGGACAGCTAATAATTCACCCCTCCACTTT
NA	TRBV7-9	TRBD1	TRBJ2-1	CASSLRDRGQFF	TGTGCCAGCAGCCTCCGGGACAGGGGACAGTTCTTC
NA	TRBV19	NA	TRBJ1-3	CASREGSSGNTIYF	TGTGCCAGTAGGGAGGGGAGCTCTGGAAACACCATATATTTT
NA	TRBV13	TRBD2	TRBJ2-2	CASSLGLTLAVNTGELFF	TGTGCCAGCAGCTTAGGCCTAACTCTAGCGGTTAACACCGGGGAGCTGTTTTTT
NA	TRBV5-6	TRBD1	TRBJ1-3	CASSRGTAGNTIYF	TGTGCCAGCAGCCGCGGGACAGCTGGAAACACCATATATTTT
once	TRBV7-8	TRBD2	TRBJ2-3	CASSLQTSSADTQYF	TGTGCCAGCAGCCTCCAGACTAGCTCGGCAGATACGCAGTATTTT
NA	TRBV28	TRBD2	TRBJ2-3	CASEERGGNTDTQYF	TGTGCCAGCGAGGAGCGGGGGGGCAATACAGATACGCAGTATTTT
NA	TRBV9	TRBD2	TRBJ2-3	CASSVEIAGVGTDTQYF	TGTGCCAGCAGCGTAGAAATAGCGGGGGTTGGCACAGATACGCAGTATTTT
NA	TRBV2	TRBD2	TRBJ2-1	CASTPGGTQFF	TGTGCCAGCACCCCGGGGGGGACGCAGTTCTTC
NA	TRBV7-8	TRBD1	TRBJ1-4	CASSKGTGINEKLFF	TGTGCCAGCAGCAAGGGGACAGGGATTAATGAAAAACTGTTTTTT
NA	TRBV3-1/TRBV3-2	NA	TRBJ2-3	CASSQGSQGLDTQYF	TGTGCCAGCAGCCAAGGAAGCCAGGGTCTAGATACGCAGTATTTT
NA	TRBV27	NA	TRBJ1-6	CASSPRQDTTGKYNSPLHF	TGTGCCAGCAGTCCCAGACAGGACACAACCGGAAAATATAATTCACCCCTCCACTTT
once	TRBV3-1/TRBV3-2	NA	TRBJ1-6	CASSQDQEGGLHF	TGTGCCAGCAGCCAAGATCAGGAGGGAGGCCTCCACTTT
NA	TRBV2	TRBD1	TRBJ2-5	CASRGDRGPETQYF	TGTGCCAGCAGGGGGGACAGGGGGCCAGAGACCCAGTACTTC
NA	TRBV10-2	NA	TRBJ2-5	CASSVGQTVTQYF	TGCGCCAGCAGTGTCGGCCAGACAGTGACCCAGTACTTC
NA	TRBV20-1	NA	TRBJ2-4	CSASGGEGENIQYF	TGCAGTGCTAGTGGCGGGGAGGGGGAAAACATTCAGTACTTC
many	TRBV9	NA	TRBJ1-3	CASSVGVVGGSGNTIYF	TGTGCCAGCAGCGTAGGGGTGGTGGGGGGCTCTGGAAACACCATATATTTT
NA	TRBV10-1	NA	TRBJ2-1	CASSPRTVGEQFF	TGCGCCAGCAGCCCCAGGACTGTTGGTGAGCAGTTCTTC